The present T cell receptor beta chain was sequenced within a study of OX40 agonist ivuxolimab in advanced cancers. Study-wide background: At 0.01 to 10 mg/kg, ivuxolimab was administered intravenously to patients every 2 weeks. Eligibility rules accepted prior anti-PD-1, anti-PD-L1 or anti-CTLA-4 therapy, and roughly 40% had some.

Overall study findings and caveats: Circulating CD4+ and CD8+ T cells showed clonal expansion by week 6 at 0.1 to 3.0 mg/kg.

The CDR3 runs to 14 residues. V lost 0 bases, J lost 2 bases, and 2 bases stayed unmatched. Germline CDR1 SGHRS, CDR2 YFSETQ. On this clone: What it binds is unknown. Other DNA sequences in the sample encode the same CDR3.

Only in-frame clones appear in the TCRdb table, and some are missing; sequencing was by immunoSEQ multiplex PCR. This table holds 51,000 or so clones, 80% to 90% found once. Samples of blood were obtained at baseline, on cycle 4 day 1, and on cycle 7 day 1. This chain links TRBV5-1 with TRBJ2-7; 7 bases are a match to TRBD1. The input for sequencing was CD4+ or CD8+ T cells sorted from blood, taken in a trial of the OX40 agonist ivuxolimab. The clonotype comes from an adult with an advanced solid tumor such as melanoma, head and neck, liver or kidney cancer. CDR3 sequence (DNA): TGCGCCAGCAGCTTGGGCCAGGGGGCCTACGAGCAGTACTTC. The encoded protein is CASSLGQGAYEQYF.